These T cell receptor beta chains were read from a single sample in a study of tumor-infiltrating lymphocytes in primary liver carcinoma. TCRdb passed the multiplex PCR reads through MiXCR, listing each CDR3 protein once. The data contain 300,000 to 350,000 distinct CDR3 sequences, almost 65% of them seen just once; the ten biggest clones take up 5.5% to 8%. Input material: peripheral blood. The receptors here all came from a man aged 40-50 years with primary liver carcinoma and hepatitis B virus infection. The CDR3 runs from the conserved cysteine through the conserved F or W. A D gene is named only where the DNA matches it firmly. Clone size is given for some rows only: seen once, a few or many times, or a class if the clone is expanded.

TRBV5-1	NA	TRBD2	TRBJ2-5	TGCGCCAGCAGCGACGGGACTAGCGCCCAAGAGACCCAGTACTTC	CASSDGTSAQETQYF
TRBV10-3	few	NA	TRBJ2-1	TGTGCCATCAGCTGGGGGGGCTCCTACAATGAGCAGCTCTTC	CAISWGGSYNEQLF
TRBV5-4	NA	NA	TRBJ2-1	TGTGCCAGCAGCTCCATGGGCCAGACTTACAATGAGCTCTTC	CASSSMGQTYNELF
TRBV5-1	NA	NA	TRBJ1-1	TGCGCCAGCAGCTTGGCAGGCGGCCATGATGAAGCTTTCTTT	CASSLAGGHDEAFF
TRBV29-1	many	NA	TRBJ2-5	TGCAGCGTTGCATCCCAGGGAGAGACCCAGTACTTC	CSVASQGETQYF
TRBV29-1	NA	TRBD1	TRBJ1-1	TGTAGCGTTGATAGGCAGGGGGCAACTGAAGCTTTCTTT	CSVDRQGATEAFF
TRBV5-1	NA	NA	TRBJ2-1	TGCGCCAGCAGCCCCGACCTGGGGGGTGAGCAGTTCTTC	CASSPDLGGEQFF
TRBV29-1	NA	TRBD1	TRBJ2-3	TGCAGCGTCCAAGGACAGGGTGGTGATACGCAGTATTTT	CSVQGQGGDTQYF
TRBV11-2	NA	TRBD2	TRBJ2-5	TGTGTCAGCCGCTTAGCGGGGCAAGAGACCCAGTACTTC	CVSRLAGQETQYF
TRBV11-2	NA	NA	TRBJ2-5	TGTGCCAACAGCCCCCGGCAGGGGATAGAGACCCAGTACTTC	CANSPRQGIETQYF
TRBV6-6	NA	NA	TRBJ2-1	TGTGCCAGCGGCTCCCAGCCCTACAATGTGCAGTTCTTC	CASGSQPYNVQFF
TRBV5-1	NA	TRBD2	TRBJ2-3	TGCGCCAGCAGCTTGGCCGGTCGGGAGGGCCCCGATACGCAGTATTTT	CASSLAGREGPDTQYF
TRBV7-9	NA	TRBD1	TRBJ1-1	TGTGCCAGCAGGGCCGGGACAGGGAATCTTAGCTGGGCTTTCTTT	CASRAGTGNLSWAFF
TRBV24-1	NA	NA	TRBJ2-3	TGTGCCACCAGTGTCGCCGGGACCTACAACACAGATACGCAGTATTTT	CATSVAGTYNTDTQYF
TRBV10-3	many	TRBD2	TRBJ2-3	TGTGCCATCGCCGGGCGGGAGGCCGCAGATACGCAGTATTTT	CAIAGREAADTQYF
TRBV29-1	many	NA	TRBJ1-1	TGCAGCGTTGTCAGGGGGAACACTGAAGCTTTCTTT	CSVVRGNTEAFF
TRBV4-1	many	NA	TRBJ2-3	TGCGCCAGCAGCCAAGATTCGGCGGGAAAGGATACGCAGTATTTT	CASSQDSAGKDTQYF
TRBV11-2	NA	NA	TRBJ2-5	TGTGCCAGCAGCTTAGATGTCGGGACACAGACCCAGAACTTC	CASSLDVGTQTQNF
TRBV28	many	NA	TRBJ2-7	TGTGCCAGCAGTCCTCCGGGACACGGATTCTACGAGCAGTACTTC	CASSPPGHGFYEQYF
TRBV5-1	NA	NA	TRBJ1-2	TGCGCCAGCAGCTTGTCAGGGGAGGTCGAGTATGGCTACACCTTC	CASSLSGEVEYGYTF
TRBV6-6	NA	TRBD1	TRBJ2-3	TGTGCCAGCAATCAGAACAGGGGATTCACAGATACGCACTATTTT	CASNQNRGFTDTHYF
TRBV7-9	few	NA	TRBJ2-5	TGTGCCAGCAACCGTGGAATGGCCGACATCTCGGAGACCCAGTACTTC	CASNRGMADISETQYF
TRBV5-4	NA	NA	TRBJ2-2	TGTGCCAGCCGACACGATGATGGGGTCGTGGAGCTGTTTTTT	CASRHDDGVVELFF
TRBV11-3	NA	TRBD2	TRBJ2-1	TGTACCAGCAGCCGGTCTAGCGGAACAGACTACAATGAGCAGTTCTTC	CTSSRSSGTDYNEQFF
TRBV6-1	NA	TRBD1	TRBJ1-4	TGTGCCAGCAGGAGACAGGGGCCGGGGGATGCAACTAATGAAAAACTGTTTTTT	CASRRQGPGDATNEKLFF